This T cell receptor beta chain appears in the sequencing data of a study of T cells in Graves' hyperthyroidism and ophthalmopathy. TCR beta CDR3 region amplification was performed from RNA transcripts. The HTBI primer set was used in a first-round RT-PCR of the TCR CDR3. TCRdb recomputed calls from the multiplex PCR reads with MiXCR, one row per CDR3 protein. The sample has 600,000 to 750,000 distinct CDR3 sequences, 15% to 20% seen once. This clonotype was counted at least ten times. This CDR3 spans 15 amino acids. Trimming removed 5 bases at V and 0 bases at J, with 8 bases between. The germline CDR1 and CDR2 sequences are MDHEN and SYDVKM.

The sequencing input was blood. J is TRBJ2-6 and V is TRBV28, with D maybe TRBD1 (5 bases). This receptor was obtained from a man aged 50 to 59 with Graves' hyperthyroidism. In DNA form, the CDR3 reads TGTGCCAGCAGTCTCGACAGCTCTGGGGCCAACGTCCTGACTTTC. It specifies CASSLDSSGANVLTF.